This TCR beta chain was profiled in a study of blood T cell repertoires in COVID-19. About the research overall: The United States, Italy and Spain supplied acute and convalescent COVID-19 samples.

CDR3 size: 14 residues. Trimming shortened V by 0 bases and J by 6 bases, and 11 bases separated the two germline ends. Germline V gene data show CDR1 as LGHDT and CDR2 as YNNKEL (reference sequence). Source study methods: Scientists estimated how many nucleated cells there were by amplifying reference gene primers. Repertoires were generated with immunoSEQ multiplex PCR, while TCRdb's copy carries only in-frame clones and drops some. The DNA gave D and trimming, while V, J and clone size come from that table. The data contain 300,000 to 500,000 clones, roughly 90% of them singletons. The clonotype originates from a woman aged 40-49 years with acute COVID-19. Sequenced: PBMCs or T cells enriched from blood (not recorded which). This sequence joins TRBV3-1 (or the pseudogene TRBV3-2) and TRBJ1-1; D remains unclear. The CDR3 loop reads CASSQDLTVAEAFF. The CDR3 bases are TGTGCCAGCAGCCAAGATCTTACAGTGGCTGAAGCTTTCTTT.